This T cell receptor (beta chain) was recovered during a study of cytomegalovirus exposure and HLA in healthy donors. About this clone itself: A junction end diverges from the germline sequence, so it may reflect a read error. Other DNA sequences from this sample encode an identical CDR3 as well.

The CDR3 is made up of 13 amino acids. Germline V gene sequence: CDR1 PRHDT, CDR2 FYEKMQ (reference sequence). The donors (healthy individuals) were bone marrow donors. Use of 60 Vbeta and 13 Jbeta primers characterized the PCR. TCRdb's copy holds only in-frame clones and misses some; the assay was immunoSEQ multiplex PCR. The sample carries some 150,000 clones, over 65% recorded once. Sequencing was performed on PBMCs. The gene calls are TRBV13 and TRBJ1-2; possibly TRBD1 for D (5 bases). This sequence was found in a female donor in good health and CMV-seropositive. The CDR3 DNA sequence: TGTGCCAGCAGCTTATCCCGCAGGGTTGGCTACACTTTC. As protein: CASSLSRRVGYTF.